Shown below are 9 T cell receptor beta chains from a single sample sequenced in a study of lymphopenia after photon versus proton radiotherapy. Measured with immunoSEQ multiplex PCR; TCRdb has only the in-frame clones, and not every one. The sample lists 150,000 to 200,000 clones; 88% were seen once. Here the sequenced sample was peripheral blood, taken from a patient treated with photon-based radiotherapy. Receptors originate from a man over 45 with gastric cancer.

This chain connects TRBV9 to TRBJ2-7, with a possible D match to TRBD1 (6 bases). The CDR3 has 15 residues. Germline-derived CDR1 and CDR2 are SGDLS and YYNGEE. V was clipped by 4 bases and J by 2 bases, with 16 bases between them. CDR3 sequence reads: CASSPPDRPPYEQYF. The CDR3 DNA follows: TGTGCCAGCAGCCCGCCCGACAGGCCCCCCTACGAGCAGTACTTC.

V is TRBV7-2 and J is TRBJ2-1, with 11 nucleotides matching TRBD2. Trimming cost V 2 bases and J 0 bases; bases outside gene matches: 9. Germline-derived CDR1 and CDR2 are SGHTA and FQGNSA. The CDR3 totals 19 residues. CDR3 DNA sequence: TGTGCCAGCAGCTTAAGGACTAGCGGGTCCTCGGGCTCCTACAATGAGCAGTTCTTC. Encoded protein: CASSLRTSGSSGSYNEQFF.

The V gene is TRBV28, the J gene TRBJ2-7; the D is unclear. Trimming stripped 3 bases from V and 2 bases from J, with 5 bases between. This CDR3 is 12 amino acids long. Germline V gives CDR1 MDHEN, CDR2 SYDVKM. The CDR3 DNA reads TGTGCCAGCAGTTTTAGGGCCTACGAGCAGTACTTC. Protein: CASSFRAYEQYF. The whole variable domain, remainder taken from reference TRBV28 and TRBJ2-7, is DVKVTQSSRYLVKRTGEKVFLECVQDMDHENMFWYRQDPGLGLRLIYFSYDVKMKEKGDIPEGYSVSREKKERFSLILESASTNQTSMYLCASSFRAYEQYFGPGTRLTVT.

The genes are TRBV19 and TRBJ2-2; 10 nucleotides line up with TRBD2. Trimming removed 5 bases from V and 3 bases from J; junction bases left unmatched: 3. The CDR3 has 15 amino acids. CDR1 is LNHDA and CDR2 is SQIVND in the germline V gene (reference sequence). The CDR3 spells CASSPGLAYTGELFF. DNA for the CDR3: TGTGCCAGTAGTCCGGGACTAGCGTACACCGGGGAGCTGTTTTTT.

The V gene is TRBV29-1, the J gene TRBJ2-5; D is possibly TRBD1 or TRBD2 (5 bases each). Trimming cost V 5 bases and J 5 bases, with 21 bases left between them. The germline V gene has CDR1 SQVTM and CDR2 ANQGSEA. The CDR3 loop spans 15 amino acids. For the CDR3, the DNA is TGCAGCGTTCACCCCGGGACGCTCGAAGGGGAGACCCAGTACTTC. As protein: CSVHPGTLEGETQYF.

This rearrangement joins TRBV18 to TRBJ2-7; D not certain. Germline CDR1 and CDR2: KGHSH and LQKENI. V was cut by 3 bases and J by 5 bases, with 8 bases left in between. The CDR3 extends over 12 amino acids. The chain's CDR3 is CASSPAGNEQYF. CDR3 DNA sequence: TGTGCCAGCTCACCGGCTGGGAACGAGCAGTACTTC.

The CDR3 sequence: CSVAGGGHREIAEQYF. In DNA, the CDR3 is TGCAGCGTTGCTGGAGGAGGCCACAGGGAGATCGCCGAGCAGTACTTC. The chain employs TRBV29-1 and TRBJ2-7, with D maybe TRBD1 (6 bases). V gave up 4 bases and J gave up 6 bases, with 25 bases separating them. The CDR3 has 16 amino acids. Germline-derived CDR1 and CDR2 are SQVTM and ANQGSEA.

The chain recombines TRBV18 with TRBJ1-1, with D unresolved. CDR1 and CDR2 from the germline V gene are KGHSH and LQKENI. The CDR3 consists of 13 residues. V dropped 0 bases and J dropped 5 bases, with 7 bases sitting between them. The CDR3 nucleotides read TGTGCCAGCTCACCACCTGGGATGACTGAAGCTTTCTTT. Encoded protein: CASSPPGMTEAFF.

This sequence joins TRBV2 and TRBJ2-2; TRBD2 matches 8 bases. In germline, CDR1 is SNHLY, CDR2 FYNNEI. The V gene end was trimmed by 6 bases and the J gene end by 6 bases; junction bases not matched to a gene: 9. CDR3 length equals 15 residues. For the CDR3, the DNA is TGTGCCAGCAGAGAGAGCGGGAGTAATGCCGGGGAGCTGTTTTTT. Translation gives CASRESGSNAGELFF. The entire variable domain, with the rest obtained from reference TRBV2 and TRBJ2-2, is as follows: EPEVTQTPSHQVTQMGQEVILRCVPISNHLYFYWYRQILGQKVEFLVSFYNNEISEKSEIFDDQFSVERPDGSNFTLKIRSTKLEDSAMYFCASRESGSNAGELFFGEGSRLTVL.